The next 23 T cell receptor beta chains were all read from a single sample in a study of cytomegalovirus exposure and HLA in healthy donors. The PCR had 60 Vbeta and 13 Jbeta primers. Sequenced by immunoSEQ multiplex PCR; TCRdb stores in-frame clones only, minus some. The table lists about 100,000 clones, roughly 80% of them singletons, with less than 9% in the top ten. The sample consisted of PBMCs. The receptor set was obtained from a man aged 40-49 years in good health and CMV-seropositive.

This chain links TRBV7-2 with TRBJ1-4; no clear D gene. The V end lost 5 bases, the J end lost 4 bases, and 11 bases lay between the germline ends. Germline V gene lookup returns CDR1 SGHTA and CDR2 FQGNSA. The CDR3 runs to 14 residues. As DNA, the CDR3 is TGTGCCAGCAGCAGAAGCTCTGGTAATGAAAAACTGTTTTTT. Its translation is CASSRSSGNEKLFF.

The chain is built from TRBV9 and TRBJ2-7, with TRBD1 matching over 7 bases. V lost 3 bases to trimming and J lost 0 bases; unmatched junction nucleotides: 3. The CDR3 contains 14 residues. The germline V gene encodes CDR1 SGDLS and CDR2 YYNGEE. DNA for the CDR3: TGTGCCAGCAGCGAGGGACAGTACTCCTACGAGCAGTACTTC. This gives the protein CASSEGQYSYEQYF.

The gene calls are TRBV7-3 and TRBJ2-5, with 8 positions matching TRBD2. V lost 5 bases to trimming and J lost 4 bases; unmatched junction nucleotides: 12. Germline values: CDR1 SGHTA, CDR2 FQGTGA. CDR3 length: 16 amino acids. CDR3 bases: TGTGCCAGCAGCCCCCTCGGGGGGGGCCCTCGAGAGACCCAGTACTTC. Its protein is CASSPLGGGPRETQYF.

This sequence joins TRBV5-1 and TRBJ2-2, with TRBD1 identical over 9 bases. V trimming: 0 bases; J trimming: 5 bases; junction bases outside the gene matches: 17. This CDR3 has 20 amino acids. Germline V gene data show CDR1 as SGHRS and CDR2 as YFSETQ. The DNA for the CDR3 is TGCGCCAGCAGCTTGGCCGGATCGATGCGGGAGACAGGGGGGACCGGGGAGCTGTTTTTT. Its protein is CASSLAGSMRETGGTGELFF. The full variable domain, with the rest looked up from reference TRBV5-1 and TRBJ2-2, is KAGVTQTPRYLIKTRGQQVTLSCSPISGHRSVSWYQQTPGQGLQFLFEYFSETQRNKGNFPGRFSGRQFSNSRSEMNVSTLELGDSALYLCASSLAGSMRETGGTGELFFGEGSRLTVL.

The rearrangement joins TRBV27 to TRBJ2-7; perhaps TRBD1 as D (6 bases). Trimming shortened V by 3 bases and J by 3 bases, and 12 bases separated the two germline ends. CDR3 size: 14 residues. In germline, CDR1 is MNHEY, CDR2 SMNVEV (reference sequence). The CDR3 nucleotides read TGTGCCAGCAGTTTTAGGCAGGGGCTCTACGAGCAGTACTTC. Residues: CASSFRQGLYEQYF.

The genes are TRBV7-2 and TRBJ2-5, with TRBD2 matching over 8 bases. The CDR3 is 16 residues long. Germline V gene data show CDR1 as SGHTA and CDR2 as FQGNSA. V was clipped by 5 bases and J by 4 bases; unmatched bases: 12. The CDR3 nucleotides are TGTGCCAGCAGCCCCCTCCCGACGGGGGGGAGAGAGACCCAGTACTTC. This sequence encodes CASSPLPTGGRETQYF.

The chain links TRBV5-1 to TRBJ2-3; 7 bases map to TRBD1. There are 13 residues in the CDR3. V dropped 6 bases and J dropped 5; count of bases not matched to a gene: 6. Germline values: CDR1 SGHRS, CDR2 YFSETQ. CDR3 residues: CASKRQGLDTQYF. DNA for the CDR3: TGCGCCAGCAAACGACAGGGCCTAGATACGCAGTATTTT. Combining the CDR3 with reference TRBV5-1 and TRBJ2-3 gives the whole variable domain KAGVTQTPRYLIKTRGQQVTLSCSPISGHRSVSWYQQTPGQGLQFLFEYFSETQRNKGNFPGRFSGRQFSNSRSEMNVSTLELGDSALYLCASKRQGLDTQYFGPGTRLTVL.

The V gene is TRBV28, the J gene TRBJ2-4; 7 bases line up with TRBD2. V lost 2 bases to trimming and J lost 4 bases; unmatched junction nucleotides: 8. Germline V gene sequence: CDR1 MDHEN, CDR2 SYDVKM. CDR3 length: 16 amino acids. CDR3 coding DNA: TGTGCCAGCAGTTTAGAAGGAAGCGGGGCTAAAAACATTCAGTACTTC. Translated, it gives CASSLEGSGAKNIQYF.

This chain uses TRBV15 with TRBJ2-1; 10 bases line up with TRBD1. V lost 2 bases to trimming and J lost 8 bases; unmatched junction nucleotides: 6. From germline, CDR1 is LNHNV and CDR2 YYDKDF (reference sequence). The CDR3 totals 15 residues. Here the CDR3 reads CATSRRSGTGDEQFF. Here the CDR3 DNA reads TGTGCCACCAGCAGACGGTCCGGGACAGGGGATGAGCAGTTCTTC.

This clone has a handful of counts. The CDR3 sequence: CASRNRQGSTDTQYF. CDR3 DNA sequence: TGTGCCAGCAGAAACCGACAGGGCAGCACAGATACGCAGTATTTT. J is TRBJ2-3 and V is TRBV6-1, with TRBD1 matching 7 bases. Germline CDR1 reads MNHNS; CDR2 reads SASEGT. V lost 6 bases, J lost 0 bases, and 6 bases stayed unmatched. The CDR3 totals 15 residues.

This clone was seen just once. J is TRBJ2-1 and V is TRBV30; the match to TRBD1 covers 7 bases. The J segment lost 7 bases and the V segment lost 5 bases, leaving 23 bases of the junction unmatched. The germline gives CDR1 GTSNPN, CDR2 SVGIG (reference sequence). This CDR3 region has 18 residues. Written as DNA, the CDR3 is TGTGCCTGGTCACCCAAGACCCACAGGGGACCGAATAAGAATGAGCAGTTCTTC. As protein: CAWSPKTHRGPNKNEQFF.

The chain combines TRBV6-6 with TRBJ2-7; D is unresolved. Germline V gene lookup returns CDR1 MNHNY and CDR2 SVGAGI (reference sequence). The CDR3 sequence is 11 residues long. V gave up 0 bases and J gave up 6 bases, with 3 bases separating them. DNA for the CDR3: TGTGCCAGCAGTTACTCGGCCGAGCAGTACTTC. Amino acids: CASSYSAEQYF.

CDR3 nucleotides: TGTGCCAGCAGCTACGACAGCCAGAACACTGAAGCTTTCTTT. This codes for CASSYDSQNTEAFF. This chain connects TRBV9 to TRBJ1-1, with D possibly TRBD1 on 5 matching bases. Germline values: CDR1 SGDLS, CDR2 YYNGEE. With 4 bases removed from V and 1 base from J, the gap between germline ends came to 11 bases. The CDR3 length is 14 residues.

The gene calls are TRBV5-4 and TRBJ2-5; 8 bases map to TRBD2. Per germline, CDR1 SGHNT and CDR2 YYREEE (reference sequence). After removal of 4 bases from V and 4 bases from J, the junction contained 9 bases not matched to a gene. This CDR3 spans 15 amino acids. The CDR3 region has the DNA TGTGCCAGCAGCGCTGTCGGGACTAGTCGAGAGACCCAGTACTTC. It specifies CASSAVGTSRETQYF.

The chain carries TRBV10-3 and TRBJ2-7, with D perhaps matching TRBD1 (6 bases). The CDR3 runs 15 residues. From germline, CDR1 is ENHRY and CDR2 SYGVKD. V was trimmed by 5 bases and J by 1 base, leaving 15 bases between them. CDR3: CAISPAQTGSYEQYF. The CDR3 DNA is TGTGCCATCAGTCCCGCCCAGACAGGATCCTACGAGCAGTACTTC.

The chain carries TRBV28 and TRBJ2-7, with 7 bases lining up with TRBD2. V lost 10 bases to trimming and J lost 6 bases; unmatched junction nucleotides: 12. CDR3 length: 13 residues. Germline-derived CDR1 and CDR2 are MDHEN and SYDVKM. CDR3 sequence reads: CAIILGRGGEQYF. CDR3 nucleotides: TGTGCCATCATCCTAGGACGCGGGGGCGAGCAGTACTTC.

The chain carries TRBV7-6 and TRBJ1-4, with a weak D call TRBD1 (6 bases). The V and J ends lost 2 bases and 7 bases respectively, with 11 bases between them. CDR3 size: 14 residues. The germline V gene has CDR1 SGHVS and CDR2 FNYEAQ. CDR3 bases: TGTGCCAGCAGCTTAACCGGACAGCGTGAAAAACTGTTTTTT. Encoded protein: CASSLTGQREKLFF.

The CDR3 sequence is CASSSIVNQPQHF. The DNA for the CDR3 is TGTGCCAGCAGTTCCATTGTGAATCAGCCCCAGCATTTT. The rearrangement links TRBV27 to TRBJ1-5, with D hard to call. The V gene's germline CDR1 is MNHEY and CDR2 SMNVEV (reference sequence). Trimming removed 4 bases from V and 4 bases from J, with 8 bases in between. The CDR3 spans 13 residues.

The V and J genes are TRBV27 and TRBJ2-7; TRBD2 agrees at 8 bases. Germline V lookup: CDR1 MNHEY, CDR2 SMNVEV (reference sequence). V dropped 8 bases and J dropped 4; count of bases not matched to a gene: 10. The CDR3 consists of 14 residues. The CDR3 sequence: CASSPGLVSYEQYF. The CDR3 nucleotides read TGTGCCAGCTCTCCGGGACTAGTTTCTTACGAGCAGTACTTC.

This chain links TRBV10-3 with TRBJ2-3; TRBD2 aligns across 9 bases. CDR3 size: 14 residues. V trimming: 8 bases; J trimming: 2 bases; junction bases outside the gene matches: 5. CDR1 and CDR2 from the germline V gene are ENHRY and SYGVKD. The CDR3 loop reads CAIGTSGLTDTQYF. The CDR3 DNA follows: TGTGCCATCGGAACTAGCGGGCTCACAGATACGCAGTATTTT.

In nucleotides, the CDR3 is TGTGCCAGCAGCTTAGGGGGGGACGGGGAGCTGTTTTTT. This encodes CASSLGGDGELFF. V usage is TRBV11-1 and J usage is TRBJ2-2, with a tentative D call TRBD2 (6 bases). Per germline, CDR1 SGHAT and CDR2 FQDESV (reference sequence). Deletions cut 1 base from V and 7 bases from J, with 7 bases between. The CDR3 extends over 13 amino acids.

The chain uses TRBV4-1 and TRBJ1-1, with D perhaps matching TRBD1 (6 bases). V lost 4 bases and J 1 base, leaving 16 bases between the germline ends. There are 16 residues in the CDR3. Germline values: CDR1 MGHRA, CDR2 YSYEKL. This CDR3 reads CASSPLGGPRNTEAFF. DNA of the CDR3: TGCGCCAGCAGCCCCCTCGGGGGGCCTAGGAACACTGAAGCTTTCTTT.

The table lists this clone with a count of one. The chain has TRBV29-1 and TRBJ2-3; a weak D match, TRBD2 (5 bases). Per germline, CDR1 SQVTM and CDR2 ANQGSEA. There are 13 residues in the CDR3. Trimming cost V 2 bases and J 5 bases, with 11 bases left between them. This CDR3 reads CSVEKRRRDTQYF. The CDR3 DNA reads as TGCAGCGTTGAAAAGAGGAGGAGAGATACGCAGTATTTT.